This T cell receptor (beta chain) was identified during a study of cytomegalovirus exposure and HLA in healthy donors. Study-level findings and limits: In most subjects, TCR beta sequences reportedly gave accurate predictions of HLA-A and HLA-B alleles. It was confirmed in vitro that a few of the CMV-associated chains were specific for CMV antigens. One later analysis reportedly identified an Asian-associated ancestry cluster that showed fewer N-insertions than the roughly 640-donor mean.

CDR3 size: 14 residues. V gave up 2 bases and J gave up 3 bases, with 8 bases separating them. Germline V CDR1 and CDR2: SGHTA, FQGNSA. Researchers ran the PCR with 60 Vbeta and 13 Jbeta primers. Measured with immunoSEQ multiplex PCR; TCRdb has only the in-frame clones, and not every one. The data contain approximately 150,000 clones, around 80% of them seen just once; the ten biggest clones take up approximately 2.3%. On this clone: What it binds is unknown.

The sequencing sample was made of PBMCs. This chain joins TRBV7-2 and TRBJ1-5, with D perhaps matching TRBD1 (5 bases). The receptor was isolated from a female donor in good health and CMV-seronegative. CDR3 amino acids: CASSLTGSNQPQHF. The CDR3 nucleotides read TGTGCCAGCAGCTTAACAGGTTCCAATCAGCCCCAGCATTTT.